This T cell receptor (beta chain) derives from a study of blood T cell repertoires in COVID-19. At the level of the study: Donors in the United States, Italy and Spain gave samples during acute or convalescent COVID-19.

Original processing methods: Nucleated cell number was recorded as an estimate derived from reference gene primer amplification. Libraries were prepared by immunoSEQ multiplex PCR; TCRdb keeps only in-frame clonotypes and omits some of them. D and trimming were read from the DNA, whereas the V and J calls and clone size are those reported in that table. The sample records some 200,000 clones, about nine tenths being singletons. Clinical history as reported by participants underpinned cohort assignment. Recovered Cohort 3 donors showed two negative PCRs, clearance, or symptom resolution. The CDR3 is 13 residues long. The germline V and J ends were trimmed by 4 bases and 9 bases, with 16 bases remaining between them. Germline loops: CDR1 SGHRS, CDR2 YFSETQ.

The sequence derives from a woman aged 25 to 39 who had recovered from COVID-19. The material sequenced was PBMCs or T cells enriched from blood (not recorded which). The chain is built from TRBV5-1 and TRBJ1-1, with a tentative D call TRBD1 (6 bases). CDR3 coding DNA: TGCGCCAGCAGCCCACTAGGACAGACTAAAGCTTTCTTT. Amino acids: CASSPLGQTKAFF.